This TCR beta chain is drawn from a study of blood T cells in healthy people across ages. The authors drew around 11 milliliters of peripheral blood from each donor. Isolated PBMCs totaled at least 6.5 million in each sample. The CDR3 consists of 14 residues. Trimming removed 4 bases at V and 3 bases at J, with 13 bases between. This clonotype was counted between two and nine times. A J-beta primer mix and a sample-barcoded 5' primer were used in a second PCR of about 6 to 12 cycles. Researchers report that a template-switch adaptor with 12 random nucleotides tagged each cDNA molecule. One entry per CDR3 protein results from TCRdb running MiXCR on the 5' RACE reads. The profile shows hundreds of thousands of distinct CDR3 sequences, approximately 53% of them singletons.

The sample taken for sequencing was blood. The V and J genes are TRBV12-3 or TRBV12-4 and TRBJ2-7; D remains ambiguous. The TCR originated in a man in his forties in good health. The CDR3 nucleotides read TGTGCCAGCAGTTATGCATACCGGTTCTACGAGCAGTACTTC. Residues: CASSYAYRFYEQYF.